This T cell receptor beta chain was found in a study of blood T cell repertoires in COVID-19. Overall study: The United States, Italy and Spain provided the acute and convalescent COVID-19 samples.

The germline gives CDR1 LNHDA, CDR2 SQIVND (reference sequence). Trimming cost V 1 base and J 4 bases, with 14 bases left between them. CDR3 size: 16 residues. Participants, about 18 to 90 years old, spanned about two dozen US areas. Produced via immunoSEQ multiplex PCR; TCRdb's table is partial and in-frame only. Of about 400,000 clones in the sample, approximately 89% were seen once. This rearrangement joins TRBV19 to TRBJ2-1, with D unresolved. This receptor was taken from a man aged 40-55 years in a cohort exposed to, infected with or recovered from COVID-19 (not recorded which). The sample taken for sequencing was PBMCs or T cells enriched from blood (not recorded which). CDR3 coding DNA: TGTGCCAGTAGTATAGGTCTCACAAAACCATACAATGAGCAGTTCTTC. The encoded protein is CASSIGLTKPYNEQFF.